This T cell receptor (beta chain) was recovered during a study of regulatory T cells in long-lasting Graves disease. The sample holds a few counts of this clonotype. Antigen: not known. Time point of the sample: persistent/refractory GD, antithyroid drugs over 5 years with positive TRAb. Following extraction of RNA from PBMCs, that RNA was used to make the TCR library. Per the germline V gene, CDR1 is KGHSY and CDR2 is FQNENV. The CDR3 has 15 residues. V lost 4 bases, J lost 3 bases, and 16 bases lay in between. Arm-PCR of CDR3 regions with iRepertoire HTBI primers generated TCR beta libraries. TCRdb processed the multiplex PCR reads anew with MiXCR; each CDR3 protein has one entry. The sample has roughly 450,000 distinct CDR3 sequences, about a fifth seen once. General study findings and limits: The researchers studied only peripheral blood, not thyroid tissue. TCR diversity was lower in persistent Graves' patients (versus newly diagnosed ones). When disease was persistent, TRBV28, TRBJ1-2 and TRBJ2-5 were the favored segments.

The TCR sequence derives from a female donor with Graves disease. The sample here was peripheral blood mononuclear cells (PBMCs), taken when the disease was refractory, from a patient treated with antithyroid drugs. The genes are TRBV16 and TRBJ2-7; D might be TRBD2 (7 bases). The CDR3 here is CASSRLQGGVYEQYF. CDR3 DNA sequence: TGTGCCAGCAGCCGCTTACAGGGAGGGGTCTACGAGCAGTACTTC.